Described below is a single TCR beta chain sequence and its context. Authors' analysis steps: Quantification of nucleated cells was approximated via reference gene primer amplification. Method: immunoSEQ multiplex PCR; TCRdb's copy keeps in-frame clones and lacks some. D and trimming come from the DNA, and the V and J calls and clone size come from that table. The sample holds roughly 250,000 clones, about 83% seen once. The data are from a study of blood T cell repertoires in COVID-19. Overall study context: Donors in the United States, Italy and Spain gave samples during acute or convalescent COVID-19. Nucleic acid was either cDNA or gDNA, and it came from T cells, B-cell-depleted T cells, or PBMCs.

The CDR3 spans 17 residues. The germline V and J ends were trimmed by 6 bases and 2 bases, with 17 bases remaining between them. Germline CDR1 and CDR2: SNHLY and FYNNEI. This receptor was taken from a man between 45 and 60 years old with acute or convalescent COVID-19. The sequencing input was peripheral blood. V usage is TRBV2 and J usage is TRBJ2-6; perhaps TRBD2 as D (6 bases). DNA of the CDR3: TGTGCCAGCAGATCGGGACTTTCTATGGCTGGGGCCAACGTCCTGACTTTC. Amino acids: CASRSGLSMAGANVLTF.